The 13 T cell receptor beta chains below come from one sample, sequenced in a study of blood T cell repertoires in COVID-19. Using immunoSEQ multiplex PCR, the repertoire was profiled, and TCRdb retains in-frame clones only, with some absent. The sample records 210,000 or so clones, about 84% being singletons. Sequenced: PBMCs or T cells enriched from blood (not recorded which). All receptors derive from a man between 60 and 70 years old who had recovered from COVID-19.

This chain uses TRBV10-3 with TRBJ2-6; no firm D call. The CDR3 covers 14 residues. CDR1 is ENHRY and CDR2 is SYGVKD in the germline V gene. V lost 2 bases and J lost 3, with 5 bases in between. DNA of the CDR3: TGTGCCATCAGTGAGGCCGGTGGGGCCAACGTCCTGACTTTC. Its protein is CAISEAGGANVLTF.

This chain connects TRBV6-1 to TRBJ1-2, with D tentatively TRBD1 (5 bases). V was pared by 0 bases and J by 0 bases, with 14 bases between. The germline V gene encodes CDR1 MNHNS and CDR2 SASEGT. This CDR3 has 17 amino acids. This CDR3 reads CASSEAIGWGANYGYTF. The CDR3 DNA reads as TGTGCCAGCAGTGAAGCGATTGGCTGGGGGGCTAACTATGGCTACACCTTC.

CDR3 nucleotide sequence: TGTGCCAGCAGCGAGAGACAGGGGTCCACAGATACGCAGTATTTT. This codes for CASSERQGSTDTQYF. The chain links TRBV9 to TRBJ2-3, with 8 nucleotides matching TRBD1. With V trimmed by 3 bases and J by 2 bases, 5 bases remained unmatched. This CDR3 comprises 15 residues. From germline, CDR1 is SGDLS and CDR2 YYNGEE.

The chain has TRBV3-1 (or the pseudogene TRBV3-2) and TRBJ1-2, with D possibly TRBD1 on 6 matching bases. V lost 4 bases, J lost 4 bases, and 13 bases lay in between. Per germline, CDR1 LGHDT and CDR2 YNNKEL (reference sequence). There are 14 residues in the CDR3. CDR3 sequence reads: CASSPGQWGYGYTF. CDR3 in DNA: TGTGCCAGCAGCCCCGGACAGTGGGGCTATGGCTACACCTTC.

The chain employs TRBV5-1 and TRBJ2-5; D possibly corresponds to TRBD2 (5 bases). CDR3 length: 14 amino acids. Per the germline V gene, CDR1 is SGHRS and CDR2 is YFSETQ. Trimming took off 0 bases at V and 1 base at J, with 7 bases between the two ends. CDR3 amino acids: CASSLGTGQETQYF. Here the CDR3 DNA reads TGCGCCAGCAGCTTGGGGACTGGCCAAGAGACCCAGTACTTC.

This clone appeared a single time. The chain uses TRBV7-9 and TRBJ2-3; 7 bases match TRBD2. The V gene end was trimmed by 5 bases and the J gene end by 2 bases; junction bases not matched to a gene: 4. Germline CDR1 is SEHNR and CDR2 is FQNEAQ (reference sequence). The CDR3 is made up of 14 amino acids. The CDR3: CASSPSGITDTQYF. In nucleotides, the CDR3 is TGTGCCAGCAGCCCAAGCGGGATCACAGATACGCAGTATTTT.

About this clone: Other nucleotide sequences from this sample produce the same CDR3. The CDR3 spells CAWSGGAGQPQHF. DNA of the CDR3: TGTGCCTGGAGTGGTGGGGCCGGGCAGCCCCAGCATTTT. This chain links TRBV30 with TRBJ1-5; D is possibly TRBD1 (5 bases). Per germline, CDR1 GTSNPN and CDR2 SVGIG (reference sequence). Trimming took off 1 base at V and 7 bases at J, with 11 bases between the two ends. The CDR3 totals 13 residues. The full variable domain, with the rest looked up from reference TRBV30 and TRBJ1-5, is SQTIHQWPATLVQPVGSPLSLECTVEGTSNPNLYWYRQAAGRGLQLLFYSVGIGQISSEVPQNLSASRPQDRQFILSSKKLLLSDSGFYLCAWSGGAGQPQHFGDGTRLSIL.

V and J are TRBV19 and TRBJ1-1, with D tentatively TRBD1 (5 bases). Germline loops: CDR1 LNHDA, CDR2 SQIVND (reference sequence). The CDR3 totals 16 residues. Trimming cost V 1 base and J 0 bases, with 12 bases left between them. The CDR3 spells CASSIVGQLMNTEAFF. In DNA form, the CDR3 reads TGTGCCAGTAGTATAGTAGGACAACTGATGAACACTGAAGCTTTCTTT.

The V gene is TRBV5-4, the J gene TRBJ1-2; weak D call: TRBD1 (5 bases). V lost 4 bases and J lost 0, with 16 bases in between. Germline CDR1 is SGHNT and CDR2 is YYREEE (reference sequence). This CDR3 has 16 amino acids. The CDR3 here is CASSPSQGSTNYGYTF. CDR3 sequence (DNA): TGTGCCAGCAGCCCCTCTCAGGGCAGCACTAACTATGGCTACACCTTC.

This clone has only one observation. V and J are TRBV2 and TRBJ2-1; D uncertain. This CDR3 spans 13 amino acids. Trimming cost V 7 bases and J 9 bases, with 16 bases left between them. CDR1 and CDR2 (germline): SNHLY, FYNNEI. CDR3 sequence reads: CASTVEFESEQFF. CDR3 nucleotides: TGTGCCAGCACGGTAGAATTTGAAAGTGAGCAGTTCTTC. Based on the CDR3 plus reference TRBV2 and TRBJ2-1, the full variable domain is EPEVTQTPSHQVTQMGQEVILRCVPISNHLYFYWYRQILGQKVEFLVSFYNNEISEKSEIFDDQFSVERPDGSNFTLKIRSTKLEDSAMYFCASTVEFESEQFFGPGTRLTVL.

The chain has TRBV9 and TRBJ2-5; D is undetermined. The CDR3 sequence is 13 residues long. CDR1 and CDR2 from the germline V gene are SGDLS and YYNGEE. V lost 3 bases and J 9 bases, leaving 15 bases between the germline ends. CDR3 residues: CASSGQSGIAQYF. CDR3 nucleotides: TGTGCCAGCAGCGGCCAGTCGGGTATTGCCCAGTACTTC.

As regards this clone: The same CDR3 can be traced to other DNA sequences in this sample. V and J are TRBV20-1 and TRBJ1-4; tentatively, D is TRBD1 (5 bases). The germline V gene has CDR1 DFQATT and CDR2 SNEGSKA (reference sequence). V lost 3 bases to trimming and J lost 7 bases, with 6 bases between them. This CDR3 is built from 11 residues. CDR3 DNA: TGCAGTGCTAGGGGGGGTGAAAAACTGTTTTTT. Its translation is CSARGGEKLFF.

This chain connects TRBV7-2 to TRBJ1-2, with 10 positions matching TRBD1. With V trimmed by 5 bases and J by 8 bases, 5 bases remained unmatched. Germline values: CDR1 SGHTA, CDR2 FQGNSA. CDR3 size: 13 residues. In DNA form, the CDR3 reads TGTGCCAGCAGCCCGGGACAGGGGTTCGGCTACACCTTC. This codes for CASSPGQGFGYTF.